This T cell receptor beta chain was captured by sequencing in a study of shared clonotypes between healthy human individuals. Generated by immunoSEQ multiplex PCR, the TCRdb table keeps only in-frame clones and is missing some. This sample has about 2,100,000 clones, with more than 85% found just once. CDR1 is MNHNY and CDR2 is SVGAGI in the germline V gene (reference sequence). The V end lost 10 bases, the J end lost 3 bases, and 16 bases lay between the germline ends. The CDR3 spans 14 residues. Positive CCR7 selection of CD45RO-negative cells yielded the naive CD8 cells, and terminally differentiated effector memory CD45RA+ cells were excluded.

The source of this sequence is a young man in good health. Some clones in this sample may be carry-over from other donors' samples. Sequences were obtained from naive CD8+ T cells from PBMCs. V and J are TRBV6-6 and TRBJ1-3; D possibly corresponds to TRBD1 (5 bases). In nucleotides, the CDR3 is TGTGCCATCACAGACGGGGCCGGTGGAAACACCATATATTTT. Protein sequence: CAITDGAGGNTIYF.